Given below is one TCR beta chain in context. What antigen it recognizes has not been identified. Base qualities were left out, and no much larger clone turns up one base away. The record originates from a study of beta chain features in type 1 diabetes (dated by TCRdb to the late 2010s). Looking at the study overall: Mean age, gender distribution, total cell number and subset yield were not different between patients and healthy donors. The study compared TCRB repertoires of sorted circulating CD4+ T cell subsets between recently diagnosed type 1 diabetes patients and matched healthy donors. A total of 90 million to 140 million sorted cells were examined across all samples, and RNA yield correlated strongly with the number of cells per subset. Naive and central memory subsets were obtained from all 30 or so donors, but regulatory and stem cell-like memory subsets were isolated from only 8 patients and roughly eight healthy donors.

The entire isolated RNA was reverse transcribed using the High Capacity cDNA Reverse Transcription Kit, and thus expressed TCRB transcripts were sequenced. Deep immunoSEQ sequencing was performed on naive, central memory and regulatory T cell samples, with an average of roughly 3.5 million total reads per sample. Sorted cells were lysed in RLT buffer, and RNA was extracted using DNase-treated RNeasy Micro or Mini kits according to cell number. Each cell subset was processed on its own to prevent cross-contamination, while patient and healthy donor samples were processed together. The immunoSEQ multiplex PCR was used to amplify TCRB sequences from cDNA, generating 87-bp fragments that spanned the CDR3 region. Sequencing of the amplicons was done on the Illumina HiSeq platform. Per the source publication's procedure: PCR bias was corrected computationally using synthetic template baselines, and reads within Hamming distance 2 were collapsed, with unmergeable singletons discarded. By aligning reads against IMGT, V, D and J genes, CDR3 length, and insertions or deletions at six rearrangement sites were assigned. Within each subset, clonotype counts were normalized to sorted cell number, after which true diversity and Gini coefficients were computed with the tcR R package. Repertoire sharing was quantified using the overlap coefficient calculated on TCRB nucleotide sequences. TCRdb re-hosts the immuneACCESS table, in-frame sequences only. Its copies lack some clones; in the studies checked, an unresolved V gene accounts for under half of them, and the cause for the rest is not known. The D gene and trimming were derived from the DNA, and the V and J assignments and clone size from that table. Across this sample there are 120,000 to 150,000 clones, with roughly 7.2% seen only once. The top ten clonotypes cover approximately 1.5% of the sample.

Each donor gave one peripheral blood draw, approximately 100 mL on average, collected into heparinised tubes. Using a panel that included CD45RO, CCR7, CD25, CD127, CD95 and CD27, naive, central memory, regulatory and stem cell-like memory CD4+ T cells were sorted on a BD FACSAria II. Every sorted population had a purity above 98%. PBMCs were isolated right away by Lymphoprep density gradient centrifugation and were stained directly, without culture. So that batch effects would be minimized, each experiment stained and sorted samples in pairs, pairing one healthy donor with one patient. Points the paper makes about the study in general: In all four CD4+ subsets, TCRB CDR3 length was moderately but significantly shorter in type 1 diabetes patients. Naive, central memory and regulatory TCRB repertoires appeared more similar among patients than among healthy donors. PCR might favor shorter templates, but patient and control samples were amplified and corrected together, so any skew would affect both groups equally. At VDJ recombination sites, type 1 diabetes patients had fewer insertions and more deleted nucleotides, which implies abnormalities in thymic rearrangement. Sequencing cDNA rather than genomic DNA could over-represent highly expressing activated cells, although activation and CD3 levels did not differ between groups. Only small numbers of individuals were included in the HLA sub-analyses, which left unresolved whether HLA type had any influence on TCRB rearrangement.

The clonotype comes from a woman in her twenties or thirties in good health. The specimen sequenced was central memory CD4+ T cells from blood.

The nucleotide sequence is TGTGCCTGGAGTACAGGGGGACCGGGGCAGCCCCAGCATTTT. Its protein product is CAWSTGGPGQPQHF. This sequence uses TRBV30 and TRBJ1-5, with TRBD1 matching 8 junction bases. Unmatched junction bases come to 7, with V trimmed by 2 bases and J by 7 bases. CDR1 and CDR2 were assigned from the germline V gene (reference sequence) as GTSNPN and SVGIG. The CDR3 contains 14 residues, cysteine and phenylalanine counted. CDR3 DNA only is kept here, 42 bases in frame from base 1.